One and the same sample provided the 14 T cell receptor beta chains below, sequenced in a study of blood T cell repertoires in COVID-19. TCRdb keeps only in-frame clones here, not all; method: immunoSEQ multiplex PCR. The sample shows roughly 300,000 clones, approximately 84% of them seen only once. The sample taken for sequencing was PBMCs or T cells enriched from blood (not recorded which). Source of these receptors: a woman in her 30s who had recovered from COVID-19.

For this clone: One end of the junction does not line up with germline, which may come from a read error. The CDR3 protein is CASRLGADEQYF. The DNA of the CDR3 is TGTGCCAGCAGATTAGGGGCCGACGAGCAGTACTTC. This sequence joins TRBV7-9 and TRBJ2-7, with D perhaps TRBD1 (5 bases). The CDR3 is made up of 12 amino acids. CDR1 is SEHNR and CDR2 is FQNEAQ in the germline V gene (reference sequence).

The chain uses TRBV3-1 (or the pseudogene TRBV3-2) and TRBJ2-4, with TRBD1 matching over 7 bases. The ends lost 4 bases at V and 2 bases at J; junction bases unmatched: 5. CDR3 size: 15 residues. Germline CDR1 and CDR2: LGHDT and YNNKEL (reference sequence). Written as DNA, the CDR3 is TGTGCCAGCAGCCGACAGGGCTTACCCAAAAACATTCAGTACTTC. This codes for CASSRQGLPKNIQYF.

This chain joins TRBV5-1 and TRBJ2-5; 13 positions agree with TRBD2. Germline V gene data show CDR1 as SGHRS and CDR2 as YFSETQ. Germline trimming cut 4 bases from V and 4 bases from J; bases unmatched to any gene: 7. The CDR3 has 16 amino acids. The CDR3 coding sequence is TGCGCCAGCAGCCGAACTAGCGGGGGGGCTGGAGAGACCCAGTACTTC. Translation: CASSRTSGGAGETQYF.

CDR3 amino acids: CASYRSGGPKETQYF. The CDR3 DNA sequence: TGTGCCAGCTATCGGAGCGGGGGGCCAAAAGAGACCCAGTACTTC. The genes are TRBV6-6 and TRBJ2-5; 9 bases fit TRBD2. Germline V gene sequence: CDR1 MNHNY, CDR2 SVGAGI (reference sequence). The trim removed 8 bases at V and 3 bases at J, leaving 10 bases unmatched. The CDR3 contains 15 residues.

The J gene is TRBJ2-5, the V gene TRBV13, with 8 bases lining up with TRBD1. Per the germline V gene, CDR1 is PRHDT and CDR2 is FYEKMQ (reference sequence). The ends lost 2 bases at V and 2 bases at J; junction bases unmatched: 10. The CDR3 has 17 amino acids. The CDR3 here is CASSLRVDRANQETQYF. CDR3 nucleotides: TGTGCCAGCAGCTTACGTGTGGACAGGGCTAATCAAGAGACCCAGTACTTC. The complete variable domain, with remaining parts taken from reference TRBV13 and TRBJ2-5, reads AAGVIQSPRHLIKEKRETATLKCYPIPRHDTVYWYQQGPGQDPQFLISFYEKMQSDKGSIPDRFSAQQFSDYHSELNMSSLELGDSALYFCASSLRVDRANQETQYFGPGTRLLVL.

The J gene is TRBJ2-3, the V gene TRBV7-9; D ambiguous. V lost 6 bases and J lost 5, with 6 bases in between. This CDR3 comprises 11 residues. The V gene's germline CDR1 is SEHNR and CDR2 FQNEAQ (reference sequence). CDR3 sequence: CASSPQDTQYF. The CDR3, as DNA: TGTGCCAGCAGTCCCCAAGATACGCAGTATTTT.

The chain recombines TRBV11-2 with TRBJ1-3, with D tentatively TRBD1 (5 bases). CDR1 and CDR2 (germline): SGHAT, FQNNGV. V dropped 0 bases and J dropped 1 base, with 19 bases sitting between them. The CDR3 contains 19 residues. DNA of the CDR3: TGTGCCAGCAGCTTAGATCGTTGGGGTAAAGGGGAATCTGGAAACACCATATATTTT. Its protein is CASSLDRWGKGESGNTIYF.

The rearrangement joins TRBV7-7 to TRBJ2-2; D is perhaps TRBD1 (6 bases). This CDR3 spans 15 amino acids. V was cut by 5 bases and J by 0 bases, with 10 bases left in between. The germline V gene encodes CDR1 SSHAT and CDR2 FNYEAQ (reference sequence). The CDR3 region is CASSPEGANTGELFF. The CDR3 DNA is TGTGCCAGCAGCCCCGAGGGGGCGAACACCGGGGAGCTGTTTTTT.

The chain recombines TRBV28 with TRBJ2-1; TRBD1 aligns across 8 bases. V lost 4 bases to trimming and J lost 4 bases; unmatched junction nucleotides: 12. In germline, CDR1 is MDHEN, CDR2 SYDVKM. The CDR3 consists of 17 residues. The CDR3 DNA reads TGTGCCAGCAGTTCCTCCGGACAGGGTCGGTGGTACAATGAGCAGTTCTTC. This sequence encodes CASSSSGQGRWYNEQFF.

Note on this clone: The same CDR3 is also encoded by other DNA sequences in this sample. This chain uses TRBV11-2 with TRBJ2-5; 11 nucleotides match TRBD2. This CDR3 is 15 amino acids long. With 1 base clipped from V and 2 bases from J, the junction kept 0 bases outside the gene matches. In germline, CDR1 is SGHAT, CDR2 FQNNGV. As DNA, the CDR3 is TGTGCCAGCAGCTTAGTAGCGGGGGGGCAAGAGACCCAGTACTTC. It translates to CASSLVAGGQETQYF.

The chain carries TRBV7-9 and TRBJ2-3; D gene ambiguous. Between the trimmed V and J ends, which lost 4 bases and 2 bases, there was a span of 7 bases. Germline loops: CDR1 SEHNR, CDR2 FQNEAQ (reference sequence). The CDR3 extends over 13 amino acids. In DNA, the CDR3 is TGTGCCAGCAGCTCTTTGGCCACAGATACGCAGTATTTT. This translates into CASSSLATDTQYF.

The chain recombines TRBV12-3 or TRBV12-4 with TRBJ1-2; no firm D call. Trimming removed 3 bases at V and 3 bases at J, with 8 bases between. The CDR3 sequence is 13 residues long. The CDR3 spells CASSLGRDYGYTF. The CDR3 nucleotides read TGTGCCAGCAGTTTGGGGAGAGACTATGGCTACACCTTC.

This chain connects TRBV12-3 or TRBV12-4 to TRBJ2-5, with 9 bases aligning to TRBD1. CDR3 length equals 13 residues. Trimming cost V 5 bases and J 7 bases; bases outside gene matches: 5. The CDR3 sequence is CASSGDRVGTQYF. The CDR3 DNA reads TGTGCCAGCAGTGGGGACAGGGTCGGGACCCAGTACTTC.

V is TRBV6-2 or TRBV6-3 and J is TRBJ2-3; 10 bases match TRBD2. In germline, CDR1 is MNHEY, CDR2 SVGEGT. V lost 5 bases, J lost 1 base, and 3 bases stayed unmatched. The CDR3 is made up of 15 amino acids. CDR3 protein: CASSSGGVGTDTQYF. In DNA form, the CDR3 reads TGTGCCAGCAGTAGCGGGGGGGTCGGCACAGATACGCAGTATTTT.